The source of this TCR beta chain is a study of radiotherapy plus CTLA-4 blockade in lung cancer. About the research overall: Objective responses were documented in about 18% of patients, with disease control in roughly 30%.

On this clone itself: Its antigen is as yet unknown.

Findings and limits, study-wide: Radiotherapy with ipilimumab was followed by blood expansion of tumor-derived clones. Reported findings show early blood T cell clone dynamics, with interferon-beta, best predicted response.

Germline lookup yields CDR1 SGHNT and CDR2 YYREEE (reference sequence). This CDR3 has 15 amino acids. V lost 5 bases, J lost 1 base, and 15 bases lay in between. Sequencing was performed with immunoSEQ multiplex PCR; in TCRdb, only in-frame clones are kept and a portion is missing. The profile covers about 87,000 clones, with approximately 86% appearing a single time and 16% taken by the ten largest. With ipilimumab providing CTLA-4 blockade, focal radiation was administered to patients who had chemo-refractory metastatic non-small-cell lung cancer. V and J are TRBV5-4 and TRBJ1-2, with D tentatively TRBD1 (6 bases). The material sequenced was peripheral blood, taken from a patient treated with radiotherapy plus ipilimumab. The clonotype originates from a human donor with non-small cell lung cancer that progressed on radiotherapy plus ipilimumab. The CDR3 DNA follows: TGTGCCAGCAGACCGTCCGGGACAAGTAACTATGGCTACACCTTC. Its translation is CASRPSGTSNYGYTF.